A single sample gave rise to the 31 T cell receptor beta chains below, sequenced in a study of blood T cell repertoires in COVID-19. Measured with immunoSEQ multiplex PCR; TCRdb has only the in-frame clones, and not every one. Here the sample spans over 250,000 clones, under 90% being singletons. Sequenced sample: peripheral blood. All receptors come from a man over 45 with acute or convalescent COVID-19.

The chain employs TRBV29-1 and TRBJ2-1, with D maybe TRBD2 (6 bases). This CDR3 is 12 amino acids long. V was cut by 7 bases and J by 6 bases, with 13 bases left in between. CDR1 is SQVTM and CDR2 is ANQGSEA in the germline V gene. CDR3 nucleotides: TGCAGCGCCGGGACTTGGGGCAATGAGCAGTTCTTC. This codes for CSAGTWGNEQFF.

The rearrangement joins TRBV4-1 to TRBJ1-4; D gene uncertain. Per germline, CDR1 MGHRA and CDR2 YSYEKL. The V and J ends lost 0 bases and 0 bases respectively, with 8 bases between them. The CDR3 totals 16 residues. In DNA, the CDR3 is TGCGCCAGCAGCCAAGAAGCCACAGCAACTAATGAAAAACTGTTTTTT. Translation gives CASSQEATATNEKLFF.

The rearrangement joins TRBV2 to TRBJ1-2; D possibly corresponds to TRBD1 (6 bases). V gave up 2 bases and J gave up 3 bases, with 10 bases separating them. The CDR3 is 14 residues long. In germline, CDR1 is SNHLY, CDR2 FYNNEI. The CDR3 protein is CASSEQGRDYGYTF. Here the CDR3 DNA reads TGTGCCAGCAGTGAACAGGGGCGCGACTATGGCTACACCTTC. The entire variable domain, with the rest obtained from reference TRBV2 and TRBJ1-2, is as follows: EPEVTQTPSHQVTQMGQEVILRCVPISNHLYFYWYRQILGQKVEFLVSFYNNEISEKSEIFDDQFSVERPDGSNFTLKIRSTKLEDSAMYFCASSEQGRDYGYTFGSGTRLTVV.

This chain links TRBV19 with TRBJ2-5; TRBD1 matches 7 bases. Germline lookup yields CDR1 LNHDA and CDR2 SQIVND (reference sequence). The CDR3 covers 14 residues. V was clipped by 6 bases and J by 4 bases; unmatched bases: 8. Here the CDR3 reads CASSPGTVGETQYF. As DNA, the CDR3 is TGTGCCAGTAGCCCCGGGACAGTGGGAGAGACCCAGTACTTC.

This clone was picked up one time. The rearrangement links TRBV15 to TRBJ2-2, with a tentative D call TRBD2 (7 bases). Trimming left V 1 base short and J 2 bases short, with 11 bases between. Looked up from germline, CDR1 is LNHNV and CDR2 is YYDKDF (reference sequence). The CDR3 totals 16 residues. The CDR3 DNA is TGTGCCACCAGCAGAGTAGGGGGGGCTAACACCGGGGAGCTGTTTTTT. As protein: CATSRVGGANTGELFF.

This sequence joins TRBV19 and TRBJ2-2; TRBD2 is a possible D gene (5 bases). The germline V gene encodes CDR1 LNHDA and CDR2 SQIVND (reference sequence). V was trimmed by 4 bases and J by 8 bases, leaving 14 bases between them. This CDR3 is 14 amino acids long. The CDR3 is CASSRGLRNGELFF. DNA for the CDR3: TGTGCCAGTAGTAGAGGACTCCGGAATGGGGAGCTGTTTTTT.

The V gene is TRBV19, the J gene TRBJ1-2; D unclear. CDR1 is LNHDA, CDR2 SQIVND, per germline (reference sequence). V was clipped by 9 bases and J by 2 bases, with 7 bases between them. The CDR3 is 11 amino acids. The CDR3 DNA follows: TGTGCCAGCGGGGAGAACTATGGCTACACCTTC. Its protein product is CASGENYGYTF. Full variable domain (remainder filled in from reference TRBV19 and TRBJ1-2): DGGITQSPKYLFRKEGQNVTLSCEQNLNHDAMYWYRQDPGQGLRLIYYSQIVNDFQKGDIAEGYSVSREKKESFPLTVTSAQKNPTAFYLCASGENYGYTFGSGTRLTVV.

The J gene is TRBJ2-6, the V gene TRBV23-1, with 8 bases lining up with TRBD1. TRBV23-1 has ORF status, its function being uncertain. This CDR3 contains 17 residues. The J segment lost 2 bases and the V segment lost 3 bases, leaving 6 bases of the junction unmatched. CDR3 bases: TGCGCCAGCAGTCAGTTGGACAGGGCCCCTGGGGCCAACGTCCTGACTTTC. It yields the protein CASSQLDRAPGANVLTF.

The chain couples TRBV28 to TRBJ2-7; D is uncertain. Germline V lookup: CDR1 MDHEN, CDR2 SYDVKM. The V end was cut by 4 bases, the J end by 6 bases, with 7 bases between. The CDR3 runs to 11 residues. CDR3 loop: CASSSTGEQYF. The CDR3 bases are TGTGCCAGCAGTTCCACGGGCGAGCAGTACTTC.

The chain links TRBV7-3 to TRBJ2-1; D is possibly TRBD2 (6 bases). Germline CDR1 is SGHTA and CDR2 is FQGTGA. The CDR3 is made up of 16 amino acids. Trimming removed 1 base from V and 4 bases from J, with 14 bases in between. The CDR3 DNA reads as TGTGCCAGCAGCTTAAATTTGGGGGGACCATACAATGAGCAGTTCTTC. Residues: CASSLNLGGPYNEQFF.

The chain combines TRBV6-6 with TRBJ1-5, with D maybe TRBD1 (6 bases). V dropped 8 bases and J dropped 2 bases, with 19 bases sitting between them. CDR1 and CDR2 from the germline V gene are MNHNY and SVGAGI (reference sequence). The CDR3 consists of 16 residues. The CDR3 here is CASWDHREGGNQPQHF. CDR3 bases: TGTGCCAGCTGGGACCATCGGGAGGGGGGCAATCAGCCCCAGCATTTT.

This chain connects TRBV19 to TRBJ2-5, with D possibly being TRBD2 (6 bases). The V and J ends lost 2 bases and 1 base respectively, with 8 bases between them. Germline assignment: CDR1 LNHDA and CDR2 SQIVND (reference sequence). The length of the CDR3 is 14 residues. The CDR3 region is CASSIRGLQETQYF. CDR3 coding DNA: TGTGCCAGTAGTATAAGGGGACTCCAAGAGACCCAGTACTTC.

This clone was detected only a few times. The rearrangement joins TRBV19 to TRBJ1-1, with D possibly being TRBD1 (5 bases). CDR3 length: 13 residues. The germline V and J ends were trimmed by 5 bases and 1 base, with 8 bases remaining between them. Germline values: CDR1 LNHDA, CDR2 SQIVND (reference sequence). CDR3 nucleotide sequence: TGTGCCAGTAGTGCCGACAGGAACACTGAAGCTTTCTTT. Amino acid sequence: CASSADRNTEAFF.

V gene TRBV3-1 (or the pseudogene TRBV3-2) combines with J gene TRBJ2-3; D is undetermined. From germline, CDR1 is LGHDT and CDR2 YNNKEL (reference sequence). Trimming took off 3 bases at V and 11 bases at J, with 12 bases between the two ends. The length of the CDR3 is 12 residues. CDR3 DNA sequence: TGTGCCAGCAGCCAGGGTCCCCTAGAGCAGTATTTT. This sequence encodes CASSQGPLEQYF.

Concerning this clone itself: One end of the junction fails to match germline, which may point to a read error. This chain connects TRBV7-7 to TRBJ2-2, with 13 bases fitting TRBD2. CDR1 is SSHAT and CDR2 is FNYEAQ in the germline V gene (reference sequence). This CDR3 contains 15 residues. The CDR3 nucleotides are TGTGCTAGCAGGCGGACTAGCGGGGGTGCCGGGGAGCTGTTTTTT. The encoded protein is CASRRTSGGAGELFF.

This chain uses TRBV2 with TRBJ2-5, with 9 bases identical to TRBD1. The germline V gene has CDR1 SNHLY and CDR2 FYNNEI. The junction had 5 bases not matched to a gene; V was cut back by 4 bases and J by 5 bases. CDR3 length: 14 residues. Here the CDR3 reads CASSGQGVTETQYF. The DNA for the CDR3 is TGTGCCAGCAGTGGACAGGGGGTAACGGAGACCCAGTACTTC.

This clone was seen more than once but under ten times. The chain recombines TRBV7-8 with TRBJ1-2, with D unclear. In germline, CDR1 is SGHVS, CDR2 FQNEAQ. V lost 1 base and J 2 bases, leaving 5 bases between the germline ends. The CDR3 contains 13 residues. The CDR3 here is CASSLGQNYGYTF. DNA of the CDR3: TGTGCCAGCAGCTTAGGACAAAACTATGGCTACACCTTC.

The J gene is TRBJ2-1, the V gene TRBV11-2; possibly TRBD1 for D (5 bases). V was pared by 2 bases and J by 4 bases, with 12 bases between. CDR1 and CDR2 (germline): SGHAT, FQNNGV. This CDR3 spans 15 amino acids. CDR3 coding DNA: TGTGCCAGCAGCTTAAGGGAAGGGGATTACAATGAGCAGTTCTTC. Protein: CASSLREGDYNEQFF.

The chain recombines TRBV7-2 with TRBJ2-1; no definite D call. CDR3 length: 13 amino acids. Germline CDR1 and CDR2: SGHTA and FQGNSA. The ends were cut back, 4 bases at V and 10 bases at J, with 14 bases in the middle. The DNA of the CDR3 is TGTGCCAGCAGCTGGTCGTCCATCCAGGAGCAGTTCTTC. Protein product: CASSWSSIQEQFF.

V usage is TRBV5-1 and J usage is TRBJ1-3; 9 nucleotides align to TRBD1. The CDR3 length is 15 residues. The V gene's germline CDR1 is SGHRS and CDR2 YFSETQ. V lost 4 bases, J lost 2 bases, and 4 bases stayed unmatched. CDR3 sequence (DNA): TGCGCCAGCAGCACATGGACAGGGGCTGGAAACACCATATATTTT. The encoded protein is CASSTWTGAGNTIYF.

The V and J genes are TRBV27 and TRBJ1-6; 7 bases map to TRBD1. The CDR3 contains 16 residues. CDR1 and CDR2 from the germline V gene are MNHEY and SMNVEV (reference sequence). With 2 bases clipped from V and 11 bases from J, the junction kept 12 bases outside the gene matches. The CDR3 protein is CASSLGRDSISPPLHF. Here the CDR3 DNA reads TGTGCCAGCAGTTTAGGGCGGGACAGTATATCTCCACCCCTCCACTTT.

This chain links TRBV10-1 with TRBJ1-6; D gene uncertain. Germline V lookup: CDR1 WNHNN, CDR2 SYGVQD (reference sequence). Trimming stripped 2 bases from V and 9 bases from J, with 8 bases between. The CDR3 length is 13 residues. The CDR3 protein is CASSEAHGSPLHF. In DNA form, the CDR3 reads TGCGCCAGCAGTGAGGCACATGGTTCACCCCTCCACTTT.

The chain is built from TRBV27 and TRBJ2-4; D is possibly TRBD1 (5 bases). V lost 11 bases, J lost 9 bases, and 23 bases lay in between. The CDR3 sequence is 14 residues long. Per the germline V gene, CDR1 is MNHEY and CDR2 is SMNVEV (reference sequence). The CDR3 nucleotides are TGTGCCGCCGGCCCCTTTGGGGCGTCCGGCATTCAGTACTTC. Translation gives CAAGPFGASGIQYF.

This clone was counted a single time. This chain connects TRBV30 to TRBJ1-3, with D maybe TRBD1 (6 bases). The V end was cut by 7 bases, the J end by 4 bases, with 23 bases between. The V gene's germline CDR1 is GTSNPN and CDR2 SVGIG (reference sequence). The CDR3 runs 16 residues. CDR3: CALTIFQGRKGNTIYF. The CDR3, as DNA: TGTGCCTTGACCATTTTTCAGGGGCGAAAAGGAAACACCATATATTTT. Supplemented by reference TRBV30 and TRBJ1-3, the full variable domain reads SQTIHQWPATLVQPVGSPLSLECTVEGTSNPNLYWYRQAAGRGLQLLFYSVGIGQISSEVPQNLSASRPQDRQFILSSKKLLLSDSGFYLCALTIFQGRKGNTIYFGEGSWLTVV.

J is TRBJ1-1 and V is TRBV6-6; D may be TRBD1 (5 bases). V gave up 0 bases and J gave up 6 bases, with 17 bases separating them. Germline V gene data show CDR1 as MNHNY and CDR2 as SVGAGI (reference sequence). CDR3 length: 16 amino acids. In DNA form, the CDR3 reads TGTGCCAGCAGTTACTCGAGGGGCGGGATTGGGGCTGAAGCTTTCTTT. Residues: CASSYSRGGIGAEAFF.

Comment on this clone: This sample includes further DNA sequences coding for the same CDR3. DNA for the CDR3: TGTGCCAGCAGTGGTACAGGGGGGGAGACCCAGTACTTC. Protein product: CASSGTGGETQYF. V gene TRBV2 combines with J gene TRBJ2-5, with 8 bases lining up with TRBD1. The V segment lost 4 bases and the J segment 5 bases; nucleotides outside the gene matches: 3. This CDR3 contains 13 residues. Germline loops: CDR1 SNHLY, CDR2 FYNNEI. The complete variable domain, with remaining parts taken from reference TRBV2 and TRBJ2-5, reads EPEVTQTPSHQVTQMGQEVILRCVPISNHLYFYWYRQILGQKVEFLVSFYNNEISEKSEIFDDQFSVERPDGSNFTLKIRSTKLEDSAMYFCASSGTGGETQYFGPGTRLLVL.

CDR3 sequence reads: CASSPQGQGEGYTF. The CDR3 DNA reads TGTGCCAGCAGCCCCCAGGGACAGGGGGAAGGCTACACCTTC. This sequence joins TRBV2 and TRBJ1-2, with 11 bases aligning to TRBD1. The CDR3 contains 14 residues. Per the germline V gene, CDR1 is SNHLY and CDR2 is FYNNEI. Trimming at V came to 6 bases and at J to 8 bases, leaving 8 bases not matched to a gene. Combining the CDR3 with reference TRBV2 and TRBJ1-2 gives the whole variable domain EPEVTQTPSHQVTQMGQEVILRCVPISNHLYFYWYRQILGQKVEFLVSFYNNEISEKSEIFDDQFSVERPDGSNFTLKIRSTKLEDSAMYFCASSPQGQGEGYTFGSGTRLTVV.

The V and J genes are TRBV5-1 and TRBJ1-1, with TRBD1 matching 9 bases. V shed 3 bases and J 3 bases; nucleotides not matched to a gene: 3. Germline V gives CDR1 SGHRS, CDR2 YFSETQ. CDR3 length: 14 amino acids. CDR3 in amino acids: CASSSRTGDTEAFF. The CDR3 DNA reads TGCGCCAGCAGCTCGCGGACAGGGGACACTGAAGCTTTCTTT.

The chain combines TRBV5-6 with TRBJ1-2; D is unresolved. V was trimmed by 0 bases and J by 4 bases, leaving 10 bases between them. The CDR3 is 14 amino acids. Germline V gene lookup returns CDR1 SGHDT and CDR2 YYEEEE. The CDR3 loop reads CASSLAAGSYGYTF. CDR3 coding DNA: TGTGCCAGCAGCTTGGCTGCGGGGAGCTATGGCTACACCTTC.

In this sample, this clone turned up once. This sequence joins TRBV11-2 and TRBJ2-7; D might be TRBD2 (6 bases). Germline assignment: CDR1 SGHAT and CDR2 FQNNGV. The CDR3 runs 15 residues. With 3 bases removed from V and 6 bases from J, the gap between germline ends came to 18 bases. The CDR3 is CASSFAGPLSGEQYF. CDR3 nucleotide sequence: TGTGCCAGCAGCTTTGCGGGGCCCCTAAGTGGCGAGCAGTACTTC.

V is TRBV6-1 and J is TRBJ2-2; D remains ambiguous. Germline CDR1 is MNHNS and CDR2 is SASEGT. V lost 4 bases to trimming and J lost 3 bases, with 18 bases between them. CDR3 size: 17 residues. The DNA of the CDR3 is TGTGCCAGCAGTGGGCTTTATGGAGATTATGACACCGGGGAGCTGTTTTTT. Translation: CASSGLYGDYDTGELFF.